This TCR beta chain was documented in a study of Graves' ophthalmopathy and Graves' hyperthyroidism. At the level of the study: By definition, stable hyperthyroidism involved no ophthalmopathy within 18 months of follow-up.

The study amplified TCR beta CDR3 regions using RNA transcripts. The library came from an HTBI-primed first-round RT-PCR and a second-round multiplex PCR. A single record per CDR3 protein comes from TCRdb applying MiXCR to the multiplex PCR reads. The sample has 560,000 or so distinct CDR3 sequences, under 45% seen once. This clonotype was counted many times. Its specificity is not known. Whole-study findings and limits: Also, most clonotypes expanded in the thyroid above 0.001 frequency appeared in blood. Sensitivity of approximately 88% and specificity of around 80% were achieved when a 13-signature model separated ophthalmopathy from stable hyperthyroidism.

The CDR3 is made up of 13 amino acids. The germline CDR1 and CDR2 sequences are SQVTM and ANQGSEA. Trimming removed 4 bases at V and 6 bases at J, with 15 bases between. In this cohort, patients with other autoimmune diseases, uncontrolled infections, pregnancy or lactation were excluded. The chain combines TRBV29-1 with TRBJ1-2, with D unresolved. The sequenced material came from peripheral blood or thyroid tissue (not recorded which). The sequence was obtained from an adult man with Graves' hyperthyroidism. The CDR3 sequence is CSVAPQPKDGYTF. In DNA, the CDR3 is TGCAGCGTTGCTCCGCAGCCTAAGGATGGCTACACCTTC.